This TCR beta chain was documented in a study of Ad26.COV2.S vaccination and SARS-CoV-2 variants. Study findings and constraints: Overall T cell responses may have been underestimated by the analyses of TCR breadth and depth.

Turning to this clone: Its antigen is undetermined.

Sequencing used immunoSEQ multiplex PCR; TCRdb keeps in-frame clones, though not all of them. The data show roughly 380,000 clones, 90% to 95% seen once. The sequencing here drew on peripheral blood, taken after recovery from COVID-19. The source is a human donor who had recovered from COVID-19.

CDR3 sequence reads: CASSSNLANYGYTF. CDR3 nucleotides: TGTGCCAGCAGTTCGAACCTAGCTAACTATGGCTACACCTTC. This sequence joins TRBV6-5 and TRBJ1-2; D gene uncertain. Looked up from germline, CDR1 is MNHEY and CDR2 is SVGAGI. V lost 4 bases, J lost 0 bases, and 9 bases lay in between. CDR3 length: 14 amino acids.